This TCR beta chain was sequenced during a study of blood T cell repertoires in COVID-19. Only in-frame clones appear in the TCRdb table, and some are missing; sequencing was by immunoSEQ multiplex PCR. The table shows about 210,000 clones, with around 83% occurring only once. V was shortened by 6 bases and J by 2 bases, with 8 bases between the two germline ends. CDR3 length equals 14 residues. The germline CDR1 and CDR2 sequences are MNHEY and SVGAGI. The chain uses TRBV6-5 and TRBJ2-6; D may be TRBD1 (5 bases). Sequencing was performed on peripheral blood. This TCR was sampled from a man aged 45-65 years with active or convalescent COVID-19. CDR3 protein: CASRDNPGANVLTF. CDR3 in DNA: TGTGCCAGCAGGGACAATCCTGGGGCCAACGTCCTGACTTTC.